This T cell receptor (beta chain) was captured by sequencing in a study of blood T cells in healthy people across ages. Overall study results and limits: Long-lived donors carried more naive CD4+ cells and greater diversity than aged donors. Donor CMV status was unknown, possibly confounding expanded clonotype changes.

Trimming stripped 1 base from V and 7 bases from J, with 16 bases between. There are 15 residues in the CDR3. Germline V CDR1 and CDR2: LGHDT, YNNKEL (reference sequence). With regard to this clonotype: Its matching antigen is unknown.

A J-beta primer mix and a sample-barcoded 5' primer were used in a second PCR of roughly 6 to 11 cycles. TCRdb re-called the 5' RACE reads through MiXCR, storing one row per CDR3 protein. Among approximately 1.5 million distinct CDR3 sequences listed, 35% to 45% were seen once. This sequence originates from a woman aged 18-29 years in good health. The sequencing sample was made of blood. The rearrangement links TRBV3-1 to TRBJ1-2; a weak D match, TRBD1 (6 bases). CDR3 loop: CASSQAKGGWVGYTF. The CDR3 DNA reads as TGTGCCAGCAGCCAAGCGAAAGGGGGTTGGGTTGGCTACACCTTC.